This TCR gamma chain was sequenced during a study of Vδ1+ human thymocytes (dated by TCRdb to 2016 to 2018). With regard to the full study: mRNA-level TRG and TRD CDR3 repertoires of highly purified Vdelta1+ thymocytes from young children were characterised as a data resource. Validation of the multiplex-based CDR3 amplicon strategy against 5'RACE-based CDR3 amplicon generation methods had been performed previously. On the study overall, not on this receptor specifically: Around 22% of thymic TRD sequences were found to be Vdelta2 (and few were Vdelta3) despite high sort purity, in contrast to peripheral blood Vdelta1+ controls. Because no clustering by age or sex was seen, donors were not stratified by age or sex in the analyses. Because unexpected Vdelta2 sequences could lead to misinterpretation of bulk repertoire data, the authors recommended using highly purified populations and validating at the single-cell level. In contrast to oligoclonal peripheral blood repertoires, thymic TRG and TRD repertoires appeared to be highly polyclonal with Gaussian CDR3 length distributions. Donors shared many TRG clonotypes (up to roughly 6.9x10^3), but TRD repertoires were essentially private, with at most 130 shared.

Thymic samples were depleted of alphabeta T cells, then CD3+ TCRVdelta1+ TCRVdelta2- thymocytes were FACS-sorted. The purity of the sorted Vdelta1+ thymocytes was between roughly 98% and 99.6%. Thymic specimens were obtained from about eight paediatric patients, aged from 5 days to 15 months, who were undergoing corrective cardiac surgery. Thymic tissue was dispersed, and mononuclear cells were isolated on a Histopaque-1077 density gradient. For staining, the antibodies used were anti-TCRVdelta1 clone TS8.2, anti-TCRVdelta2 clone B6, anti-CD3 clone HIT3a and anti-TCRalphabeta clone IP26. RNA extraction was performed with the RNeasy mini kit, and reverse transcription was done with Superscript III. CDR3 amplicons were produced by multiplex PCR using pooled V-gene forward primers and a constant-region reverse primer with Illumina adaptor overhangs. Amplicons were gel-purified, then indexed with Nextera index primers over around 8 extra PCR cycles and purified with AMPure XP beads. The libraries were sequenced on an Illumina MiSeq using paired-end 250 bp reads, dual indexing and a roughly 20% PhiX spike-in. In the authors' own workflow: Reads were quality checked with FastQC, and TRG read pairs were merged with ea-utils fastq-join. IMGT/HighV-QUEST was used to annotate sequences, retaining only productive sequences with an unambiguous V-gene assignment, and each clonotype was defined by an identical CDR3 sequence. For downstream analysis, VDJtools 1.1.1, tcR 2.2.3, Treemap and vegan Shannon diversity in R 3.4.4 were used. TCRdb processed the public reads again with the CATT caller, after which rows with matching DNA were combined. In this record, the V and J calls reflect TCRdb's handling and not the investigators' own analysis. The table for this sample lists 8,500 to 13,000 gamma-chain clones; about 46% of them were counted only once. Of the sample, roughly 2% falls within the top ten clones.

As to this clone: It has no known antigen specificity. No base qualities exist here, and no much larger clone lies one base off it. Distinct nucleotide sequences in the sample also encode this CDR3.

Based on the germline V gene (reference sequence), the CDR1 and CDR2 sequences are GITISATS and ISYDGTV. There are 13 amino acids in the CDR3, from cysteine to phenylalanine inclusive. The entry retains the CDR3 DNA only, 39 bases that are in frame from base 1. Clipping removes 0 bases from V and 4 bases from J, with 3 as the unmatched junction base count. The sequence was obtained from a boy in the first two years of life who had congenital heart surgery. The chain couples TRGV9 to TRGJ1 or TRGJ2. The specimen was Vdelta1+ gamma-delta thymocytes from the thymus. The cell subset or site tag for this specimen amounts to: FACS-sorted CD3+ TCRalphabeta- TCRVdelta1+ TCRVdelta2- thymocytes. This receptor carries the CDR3 CALWEVEYYKKLF. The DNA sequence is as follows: TGTGCCTTGTGGGAGGTGGAATATTATAAGAAACTCTTT.